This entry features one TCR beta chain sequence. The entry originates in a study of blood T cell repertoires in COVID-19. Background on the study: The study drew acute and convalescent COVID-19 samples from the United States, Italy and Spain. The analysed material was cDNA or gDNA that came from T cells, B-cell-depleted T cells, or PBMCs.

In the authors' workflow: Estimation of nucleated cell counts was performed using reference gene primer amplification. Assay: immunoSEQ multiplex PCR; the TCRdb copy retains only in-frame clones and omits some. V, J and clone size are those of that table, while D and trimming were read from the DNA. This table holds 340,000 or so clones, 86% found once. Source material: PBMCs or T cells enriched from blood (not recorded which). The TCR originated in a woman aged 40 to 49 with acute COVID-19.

The CDR3 loop reads CASSYDGTGYYEQYF. The CDR3 DNA reads TGTGCCAGCAGTTACGATGGGACAGGGTACTACGAGCAGTACTTC. The V and J genes are TRBV6-2 or TRBV6-3 and TRBJ2-7, with 9 bases that match TRBD1. The CDR3 totals 15 residues. CDR1 is MNHEY, CDR2 SVGEGT, per germline. With V trimmed by 2 bases and J by 3 bases, 5 bases remained unmatched.